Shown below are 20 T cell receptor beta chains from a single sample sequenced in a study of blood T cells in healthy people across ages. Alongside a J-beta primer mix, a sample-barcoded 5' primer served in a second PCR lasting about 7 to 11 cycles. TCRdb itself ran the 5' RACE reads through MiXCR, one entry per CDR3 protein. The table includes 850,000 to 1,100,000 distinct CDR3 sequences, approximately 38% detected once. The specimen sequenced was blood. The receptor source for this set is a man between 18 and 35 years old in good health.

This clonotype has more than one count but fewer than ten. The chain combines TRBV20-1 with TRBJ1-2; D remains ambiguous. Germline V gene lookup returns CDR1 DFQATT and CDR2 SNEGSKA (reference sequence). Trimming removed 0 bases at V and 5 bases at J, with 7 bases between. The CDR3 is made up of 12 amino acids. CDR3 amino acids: CSARDVGYGYTF. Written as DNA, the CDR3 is TGCAGTGCTAGAGATGTCGGGTATGGCTACACCTTC.

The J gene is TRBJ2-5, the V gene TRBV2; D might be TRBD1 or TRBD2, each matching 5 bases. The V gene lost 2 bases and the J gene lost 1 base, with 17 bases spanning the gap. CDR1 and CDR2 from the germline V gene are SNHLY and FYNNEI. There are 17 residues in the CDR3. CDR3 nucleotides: TGTGCCAGCAGTGAATTCAGCACCGAGAGGGGCCAAGAGACCCAGTACTTC. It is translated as CASSEFSTERGQETQYF.

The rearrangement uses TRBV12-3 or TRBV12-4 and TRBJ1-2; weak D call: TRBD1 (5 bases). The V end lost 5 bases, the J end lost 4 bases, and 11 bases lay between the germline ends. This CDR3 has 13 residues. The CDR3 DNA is TGTGCCAGCAGTGTAAACAGGAGCTATGGCTACACCTTC. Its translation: CASSVNRSYGYTF.

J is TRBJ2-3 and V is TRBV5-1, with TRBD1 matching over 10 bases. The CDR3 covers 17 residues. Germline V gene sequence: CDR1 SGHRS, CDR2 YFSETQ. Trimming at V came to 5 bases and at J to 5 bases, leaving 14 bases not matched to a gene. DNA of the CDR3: TGCGCCAGCAGAAAGACAGGGGGCTCAGTGGGAGGAGATACGCAGTATTTT. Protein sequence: CASRKTGGSVGGDTQYF. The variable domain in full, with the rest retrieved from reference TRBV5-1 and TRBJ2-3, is KAGVTQTPRYLIKTRGQQVTLSCSPISGHRSVSWYQQTPGQGLQFLFEYFSETQRNKGNFPGRFSGRQFSNSRSEMNVSTLELGDSALYLCASRKTGGSVGGDTQYFGPGTRLTVL.

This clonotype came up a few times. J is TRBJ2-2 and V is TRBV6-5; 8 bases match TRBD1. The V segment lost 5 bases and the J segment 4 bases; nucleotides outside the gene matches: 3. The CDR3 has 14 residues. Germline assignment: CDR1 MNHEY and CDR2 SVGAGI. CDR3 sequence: CASSPGQVTGELFF. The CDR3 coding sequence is TGTGCCAGCAGTCCGGGACAGGTCACCGGGGAGCTGTTTTTT.

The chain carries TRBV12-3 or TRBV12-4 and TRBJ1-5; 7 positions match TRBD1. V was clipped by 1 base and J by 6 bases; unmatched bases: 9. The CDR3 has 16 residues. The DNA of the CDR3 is TGTGCCAGCAGTTTAGGAGGACAGGTTGGGAGTCAGCCCCAGCATTTT. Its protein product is CASSLGGQVGSQPQHF.

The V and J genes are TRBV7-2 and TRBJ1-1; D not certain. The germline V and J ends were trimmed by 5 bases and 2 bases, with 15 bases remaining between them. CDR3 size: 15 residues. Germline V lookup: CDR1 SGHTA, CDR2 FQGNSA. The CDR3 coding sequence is TGTGCCAGCAGCAGAAGAAGCAGAGGAAACACTGAAGCTTTCTTT. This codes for CASSRRSRGNTEAFF.

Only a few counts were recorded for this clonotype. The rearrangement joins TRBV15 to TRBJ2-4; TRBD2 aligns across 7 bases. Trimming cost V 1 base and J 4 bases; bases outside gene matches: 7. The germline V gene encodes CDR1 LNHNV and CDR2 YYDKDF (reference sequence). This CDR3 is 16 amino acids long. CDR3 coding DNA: TGTGCCACCAGCAGAGCTATCCGGGGGGTAAAAAACATTCAGTACTTC. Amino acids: CATSRAIRGVKNIQYF. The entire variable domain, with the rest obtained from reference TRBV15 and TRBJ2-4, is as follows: DAMVIQNPRYQVTQFGKPVTLSCSQTLNHNVMYWYQQKSSQAPKLLFHYYDKDFNNEADTPDNFQSRRPNTSFCFLDIRSPGLGDTAMYLCATSRAIRGVKNIQYFGAGTRLSVL.

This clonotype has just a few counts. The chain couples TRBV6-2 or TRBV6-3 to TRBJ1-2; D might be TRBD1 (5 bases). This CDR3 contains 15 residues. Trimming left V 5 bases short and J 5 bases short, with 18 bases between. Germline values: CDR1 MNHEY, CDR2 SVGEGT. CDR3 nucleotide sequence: TGTGCCAGCAGTAGACCGGGACCGGGAGAGTATGGCTACACCTTC. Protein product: CASSRPGPGEYGYTF.

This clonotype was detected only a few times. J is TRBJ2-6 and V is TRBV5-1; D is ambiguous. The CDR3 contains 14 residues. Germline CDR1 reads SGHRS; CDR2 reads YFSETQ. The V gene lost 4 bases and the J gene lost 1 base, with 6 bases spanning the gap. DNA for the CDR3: TGCGCCAGCAGCGTGATTTCTGGGGCCAACGTCCTGACTTTC. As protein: CASSVISGANVLTF. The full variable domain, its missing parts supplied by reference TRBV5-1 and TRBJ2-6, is KAGVTQTPRYLIKTRGQQVTLSCSPISGHRSVSWYQQTPGQGLQFLFEYFSETQRNKGNFPGRFSGRQFSNSRSEMNVSTLELGDSALYLCASSVISGANVLTFGAGSRLTVL.

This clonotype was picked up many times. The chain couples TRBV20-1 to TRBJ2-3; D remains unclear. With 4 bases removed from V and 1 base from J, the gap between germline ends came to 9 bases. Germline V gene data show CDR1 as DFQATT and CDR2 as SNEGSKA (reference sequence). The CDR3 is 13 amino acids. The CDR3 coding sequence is TGCAGTGCTAAAGGGATGGGCACAGATACGCAGTATTTT. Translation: CSAKGMGTDTQYF.

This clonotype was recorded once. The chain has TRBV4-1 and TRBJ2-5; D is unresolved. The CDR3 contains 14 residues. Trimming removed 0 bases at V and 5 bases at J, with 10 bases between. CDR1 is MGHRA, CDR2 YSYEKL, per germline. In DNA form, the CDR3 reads TGCGCCAGCAGCCAAGATTCGACTGCGGAGACCCAGTACTTC. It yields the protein CASSQDSTAETQYF.

The CDR3 nucleotides read TGTGCCAGCAGCTCCTCCTACTTTGTCCACGAGCAGTTCTTC. It is translated as CASSSSYFVHEQFF. The chain employs TRBV7-2 and TRBJ2-1; D is unresolved. CDR3 length: 14 residues. Germline lookup yields CDR1 SGHTA and CDR2 FQGNSA. V dropped 4 bases and J dropped 10 bases, with 17 bases sitting between them.

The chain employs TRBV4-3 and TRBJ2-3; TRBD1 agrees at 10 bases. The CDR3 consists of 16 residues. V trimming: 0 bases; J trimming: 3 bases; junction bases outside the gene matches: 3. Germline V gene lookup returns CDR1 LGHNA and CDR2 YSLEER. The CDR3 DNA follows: TGCGCCAGCAGCCAAGATAAGGGACAGGGGACAGATACGCAGTATTTT. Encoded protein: CASSQDKGQGTDTQYF.

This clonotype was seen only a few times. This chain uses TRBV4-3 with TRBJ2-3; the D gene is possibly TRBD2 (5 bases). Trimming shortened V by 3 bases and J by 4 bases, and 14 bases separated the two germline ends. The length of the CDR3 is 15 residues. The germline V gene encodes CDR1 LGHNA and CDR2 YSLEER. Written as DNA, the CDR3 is TGCGCCAGCAGCCACTCGCGTGAGGGCGCAGATACGCAGTATTTT. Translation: CASSHSREGADTQYF.

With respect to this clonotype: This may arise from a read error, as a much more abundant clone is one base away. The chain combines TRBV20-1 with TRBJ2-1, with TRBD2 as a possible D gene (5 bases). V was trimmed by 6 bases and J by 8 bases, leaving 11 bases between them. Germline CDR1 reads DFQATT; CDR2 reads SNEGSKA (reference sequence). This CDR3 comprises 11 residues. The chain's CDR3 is CSAVPSYEQFF. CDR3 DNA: TGCAGTGCCGTACCTAGCTATGAGCAGTTCTTC.

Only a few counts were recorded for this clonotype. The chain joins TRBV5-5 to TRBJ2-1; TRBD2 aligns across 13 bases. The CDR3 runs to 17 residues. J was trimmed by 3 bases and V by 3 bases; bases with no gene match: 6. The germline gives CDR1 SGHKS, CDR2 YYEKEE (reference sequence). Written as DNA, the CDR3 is TGTGCCAGCAGCTCACTAGCGGGGGGGACCTACTACAATGAGCAGTTCTTC. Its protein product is CASSSLAGGTYYNEQFF.

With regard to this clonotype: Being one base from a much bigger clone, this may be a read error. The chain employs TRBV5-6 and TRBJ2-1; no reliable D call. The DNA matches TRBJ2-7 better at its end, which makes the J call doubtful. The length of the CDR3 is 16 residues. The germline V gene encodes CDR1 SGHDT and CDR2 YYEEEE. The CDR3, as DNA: TGTGCCAGCAGCTTGCGGGTCCGTAGCTCCTACAATGAGCAGTACTTC. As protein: CASSLRVRSSYNEQYF.

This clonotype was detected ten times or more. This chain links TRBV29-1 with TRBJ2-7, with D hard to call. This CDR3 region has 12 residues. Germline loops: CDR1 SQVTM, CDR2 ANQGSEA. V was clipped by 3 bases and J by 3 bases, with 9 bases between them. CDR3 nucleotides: TGCAGCGTTGAGTTAAAGGACTACGAGCAGTACTTC. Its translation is CSVELKDYEQYF.

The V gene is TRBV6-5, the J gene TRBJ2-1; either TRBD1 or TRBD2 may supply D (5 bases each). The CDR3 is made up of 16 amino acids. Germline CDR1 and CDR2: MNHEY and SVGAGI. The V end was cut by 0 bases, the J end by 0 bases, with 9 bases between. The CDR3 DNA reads TGTGCCAGCAGTTACTCACCTGGGGGCTCCTACAATGAGCAGTTCTTC. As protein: CASSYSPGGSYNEQFF.